This passage covers 4 T cell receptor beta chains from one sample sequenced in a study of blood T cell repertoires in COVID-19. Libraries were prepared by immunoSEQ multiplex PCR; TCRdb keeps only in-frame clonotypes and omits some of them. The sample holds tens of thousands of clones, about 88% seen once. Material: peripheral blood. The source of these receptors is a man between 65 and 80 years old with acute or convalescent COVID-19.

The chain carries TRBV6-5 and TRBJ2-7, with D hard to call. Germline V gives CDR1 MNHEY, CDR2 SVGAGI. This CDR3 is built from 14 residues. Trimming cost V 6 bases and J 6 bases, with 18 bases left between them. The CDR3 DNA reads as TGTGCCAGCAGATTACTGCAGGTCTCACTCGAGCAGTACTTC. It yields the protein CASRLLQVSLEQYF.

The chain recombines TRBV14 with TRBJ2-1; tentatively, D is TRBD2 (5 bases). Germline CDR1 is SGHDN and CDR2 is FVKESK. The CDR3 length is 13 residues. Trimming took off 2 bases at V and 7 bases at J, with 9 bases between the two ends. This CDR3 is CASSQQRENEQFF. The DNA for the CDR3 is TGTGCCAGCAGCCAACAGAGGGAGAATGAGCAGTTCTTC.

V usage is TRBV5-4 and J usage is TRBJ1-6; no clear D gene. Between the trimmed V and J ends, which lost 4 bases and 3 bases, there was a span of 5 bases. CDR3 length: 13 residues. Germline CDR1 SGHNT, CDR2 YYREEE (reference sequence). Written as DNA, the CDR3 is TGTGCCAGCAGCGGAGACTATAATTCACCCCTCCACTTT. Its protein is CASSGDYNSPLHF.

This clone was recorded once. This sequence joins TRBV7-3 and TRBJ1-2, with TRBD1 matching over 8 bases. CDR3 length equals 15 residues. V shed 5 bases, J shed 7 bases, and the junction held 12 bases outside the gene matches. Germline CDR1 SGHTA, CDR2 FQGTGA. The CDR3 region is CASSPGNRGFSGYTF. The CDR3 nucleotides read TGTGCCAGCAGCCCCGGGAACAGGGGGTTTAGTGGCTACACCTTC.